This T cell receptor beta chain was observed in a study of control samples from healthy donors and cancer patients (dated by TCRdb to about 2020). On this clone: Its antigen is still unknown. Base qualities are missing; no much larger clone stands one base away.

CDR1 and CDR2 are drawn from the germline V gene (reference sequence): SEHNR, FQNEAQ. From the cysteine up to the phenylalanine, the CDR3 has a length of 15 residues. Just the 45-base CDR3 DNA is kept, in frame starting at base 1. V ends up 5 bases short and J 6 bases short, with an unmatched junction base count of 7. The library was produced with the immunoSEQ multiplex PCR assay. Drawn from immuneACCESS, this table holds only the in-frame rearrangements with V and J called that TCRdb kept. Clones are partly lost; checked studies trace under half to an unresolved V gene and leave the rest unexplained. The sample table lists over 85,000 clones, 90% to 95% of them with a count of one. The top ten clonotypes cover about 1.5% of the sample.

The chain uses TRBV7-9 and TRBJ1-6, with 7 central nucleotides matching TRBD1. This clonotype was obtained from a woman aged 25 to 39 in good health. Sequenced sample: blood. At the DNA level, the sequence is TGTGCCAGCAGCCCAGAAGGGGGCTCTAATTCACCCCTCCACTTT. Translated, it reads CASSPEGGSNSPLHF.